The present TCR beta chain was sequenced within a study of blood T cell repertoires in COVID-19. Study-level information: Sites across the United States, Italy and Spain contributed samples from acute and convalescent COVID-19. The analysed material was cDNA or gDNA that came from T cells, B-cell-depleted T cells, or PBMCs.

Deletions cut 4 bases from V and 5 bases from J, with 12 bases between. The germline gives CDR1 MGHRA, CDR2 YSYEKL. The CDR3 spans 14 residues. In Seattle, patients joined the study during active infection and were tracked longitudinally. Authors' analysis steps: How many nucleated cells were present was estimated from reference gene primer amplification. Profiled with immunoSEQ multiplex PCR; TCRdb holds only in-frame clones, not every one. V and J calls plus clone size are reproduced from that table; the DNA served to infer D and trimming. The table lists around 75,000 clones, approximately 80% of them singletons, with about an eighth in the top ten.

Sequencing used peripheral blood. The chain recombines TRBV4-1 with TRBJ1-5; maybe TRBD1 (5 bases). This clonotype was sampled from a middle-aged man with COVID-19, enrolled during active disease. The CDR3 loop is CASSRPGYYQPQHF. The CDR3 region has the DNA TGCGCCAGCAGCCGACCAGGGTATTATCAGCCCCAGCATTTT.